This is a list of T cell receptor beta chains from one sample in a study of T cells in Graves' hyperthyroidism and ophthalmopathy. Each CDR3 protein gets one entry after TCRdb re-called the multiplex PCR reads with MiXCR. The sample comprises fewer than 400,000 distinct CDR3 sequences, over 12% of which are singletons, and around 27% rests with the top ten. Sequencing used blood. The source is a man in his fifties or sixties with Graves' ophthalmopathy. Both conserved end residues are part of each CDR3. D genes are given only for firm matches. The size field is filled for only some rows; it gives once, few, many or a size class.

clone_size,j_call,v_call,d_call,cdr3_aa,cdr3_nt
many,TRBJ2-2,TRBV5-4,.,CASSTGAGDTGELFF,TGTGCCAGCAGCACCGGAGCCGGGGACACCGGGGAGCTGTTTTTT
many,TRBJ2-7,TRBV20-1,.,CSARKGEFVYEQYF,TGCAGTGCTAGAAAAGGGGAGTTTGTTTACGAGCAGTACTTC
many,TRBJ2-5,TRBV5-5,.,CASSLALDSQETQYF,TGTGCCAGCAGCTTGGCTCTCGACAGTCAAGAGACCCAGTACTTC
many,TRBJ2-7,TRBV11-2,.,CASSLGPAPGEQYF,TGTGCCAGCAGCTTGGGCCCCGCGCCTGGCGAGCAGTACTTC
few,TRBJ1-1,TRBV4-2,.,CASSHPEEIQNTEAFF,TGTGCCAGCAGCCACCCGGAGGAGATCCAGAACACTGAAGCTTTCTTT
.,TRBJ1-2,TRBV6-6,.,CASSYGQGWGYTF,TGTGCCAGCAGTTACGGCCAGGGCTGGGGCTACACCTTC
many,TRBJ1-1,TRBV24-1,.,CATSDLDVDTEAFF,TGTGCCACCAGTGACCTGGACGTAGACACTGAAGCTTTCTTT
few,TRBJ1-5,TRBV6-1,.,CASSESYSNQPQHF,TGTGCCAGCAGCGAGAGCTACAGCAATCAGCCCCAGCATTTT
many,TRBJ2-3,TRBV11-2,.,CASSLDQSTAEYF,TGTGCCAGCAGCTTAGATCAAAGTACGGCGGAGTATTTT
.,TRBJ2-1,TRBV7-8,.,CASTSTVAYNEQFF,TGTGCCAGCACCTCGACAGTTGCCTACAATGAGCAGTTCTTC
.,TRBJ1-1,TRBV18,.,CASSPLTGADTEAFF,TGTGCCAGCTCACCTCTGACAGGCGCGGACACTGAAGCTTTCTTT
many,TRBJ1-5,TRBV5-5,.,CASSLLPRGVSNQPQHF,TGTGCCAGCAGCTTGCTTCCCAGGGGTGTTAGCAATCAGCCCCAGCATTTT
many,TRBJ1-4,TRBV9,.,CASSVEGRNEKLFF,TGTGCCAGCAGCGTAGAAGGCAGAAATGAAAAACTGTTTTTT
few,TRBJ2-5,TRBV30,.,CAWSDELGAETQYF,TGTGCCTGGAGTGACGAGCTCGGTGCGGAGACCCAGTACTTC
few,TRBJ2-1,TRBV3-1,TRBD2,CASSQRAGAGNEQFF,TGTGCCAGCAGCCAAAGAGCGGGGGCGGGCAATGAGCAGTTCTTC
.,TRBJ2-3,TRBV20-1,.,CSARVDYTQYF,TGCAGTGCTAGGGTGGATTATACGCAGTATTTT
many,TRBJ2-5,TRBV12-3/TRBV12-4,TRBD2,CASSSGIAGEQETQYF,TGTGCCAGCAGTTCTGGGATAGCGGGAGAGCAAGAGACCCAGTACTTC
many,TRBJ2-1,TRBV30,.,CAWSTYPGGNEQFF,TGTGCCTGGAGTACGTATCCTGGGGGGAATGAGCAGTTCTTC
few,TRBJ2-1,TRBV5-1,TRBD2,CASSVPGTSYNEQFF,TGCGCCAGCAGCGTACCCGGGACTAGTTACAATGAGCAGTTCTTC
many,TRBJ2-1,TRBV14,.,CASSQDLRPNEQFF,TGTGCCAGCAGCCAAGATTTGCGTCCCAATGAGCAGTTCTTC
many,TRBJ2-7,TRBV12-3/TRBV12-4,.,CASTSGRGGGLEQYF,.
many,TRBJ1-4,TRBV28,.,CASSSLNEKLFF,TGTGCCAGCAGTTCCCTAAATGAAAAACTGTTTTTT
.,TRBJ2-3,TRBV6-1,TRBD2,CASSEEFFRLTAGGGDTQYF,TGTGCCAGCAGTGAAGAATTTTTTAGGTTAACAGCGGGAGGCGGGGATACGCAGTATTTT
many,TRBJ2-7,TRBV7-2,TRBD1,CASSSPPGQGAFEQYF,TGTGCCAGCAGCTCACCTCCGGGACAGGGTGCTTTCGAGCAGTACTTC
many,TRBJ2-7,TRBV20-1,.,CSASHRHYEQYF,TGCAGTGCTAGCCACAGGCACTACGAGCAGTACTTC
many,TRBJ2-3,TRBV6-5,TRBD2,CASSYINSGRARGSDTQYF,TGTGCCAGCAGTTATATTAATAGCGGGAGGGCCAGAGGTTCAGATACGCAGTATTTT
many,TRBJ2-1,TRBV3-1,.,CASSQDWARNEQFF,TGTGCCAGCAGCCAAGATTGGGCGCGCAATGAGCAGTTCTTC
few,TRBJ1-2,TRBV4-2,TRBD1,CASSQARGRGYGYTF,TGTGCCAGCAGCCAAGCGAGGGGGCGCGGCTATGGCTACACCTTC
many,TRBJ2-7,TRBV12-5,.,CASGLPPGTFYEQYF,TGTGCTAGTGGTTTGCCGCCAGGTACCTTCTACGAGCAGTACTTC
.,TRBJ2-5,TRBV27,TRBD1,CASGDRGPETQYF,TGTGCCAGCGGGGACAGGGGGCCGGAGACCCAGTACTTC
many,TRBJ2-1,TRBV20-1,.,CSARVWAGGSSYNEQFF,TGCAGTGCTAGAGTTTGGGCGGGCGGTAGCTCCTACAATGAGCAGTTCTTC
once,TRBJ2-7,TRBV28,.,CASSWQVGEQYF,TGTGCCAGCAGTTGGCAGGTGGGGGAGCAGTACTTC
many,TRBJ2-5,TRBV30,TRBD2,CAWSRGLAGGRGETQYF,TGTGCCTGGAGCCGGGGACTAGCGGGAGGCCGGGGAGAGACCCAGTACTTC
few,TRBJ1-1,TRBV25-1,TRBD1,CASKSWDRRPEAFF,TGTGCCAGCAAATCCTGGGACAGGCGTCCCGAAGCTTTCTTT
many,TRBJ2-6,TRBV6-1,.,CASGEGRTGANVLTF,TGTGCCAGCGGAGAAGGGCGTACTGGGGCCAACGTCCTGACTTTC
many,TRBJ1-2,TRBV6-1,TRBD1,CASTDRGSTYTF,TGTGCCAGCACGGACAGGGGCTCAACCTACACCTTC
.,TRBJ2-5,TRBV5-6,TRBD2,CASSRSRASGSRVRETQYF,TGTGCCAGCAGCCGTAGCCGGGCTAGCGGAAGCCGGGTCCGAGAGACCCAGTACTTC
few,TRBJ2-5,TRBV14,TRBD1,CASSFSPLGGYQETQYF,TGTGCCAGCAGCTTTTCACCGCTAGGGGGCTACCAAGAGACCCAGTACTTC
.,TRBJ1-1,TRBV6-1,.,CASTKGNTEAFF,TGTGCCAGCACCAAGGGGAACACTGAAGCTTTCTTT
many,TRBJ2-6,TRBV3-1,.,CASSLFSGANVLTF,TGTGCCAGCAGCCTCTTCTCTGGGGCCAACGTCCTGACTTTC
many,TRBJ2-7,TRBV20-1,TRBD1,CSASLTGGRSYEQYF,TGCAGTGCTAGCCTAACAGGGGGTAGGTCCTACGAGCAGTACTTC
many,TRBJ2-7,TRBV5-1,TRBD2,CASSSGTSGSSYEQYF,TGCGCCAGCAGCTCCGGGACTAGCGGGAGCAGCTACGAGCAGTACTTC
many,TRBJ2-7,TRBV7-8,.,CASSPEVTYEQYF,TGTGCCAGCAGCCCCGAGGTTACCTACGAGCAGTACTTC
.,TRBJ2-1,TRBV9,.,CASSQTQGGHNEQFF,TGTGCCAGCAGCCAAACCCAAGGGGGACACAATGAGCAGTTCTTC
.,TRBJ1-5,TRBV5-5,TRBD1,CASSRDSYSNQPQHF,TGTGCCAGCAGCCGGGACAGTTATAGCAATCAGCCCCAGCATTTT
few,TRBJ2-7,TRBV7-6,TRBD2,CASSSGQWGTTSYEQYF,TGTGCCAGCAGCTCCGGACAATGGGGGACTACCTCCTACGAGCAGTACTTC
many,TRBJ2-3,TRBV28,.,CASSRGGRTDTQYF,TGTGCCAGCAGTAGGGGGGGTCGCACAGATACGCAGTATTTT
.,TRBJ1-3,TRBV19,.,CASSSLLVGSHSGNTIYF,TGTGCCAGTAGTAGCCTTCTAGTAGGGAGCCACTCTGGAAACACCATATATTTT
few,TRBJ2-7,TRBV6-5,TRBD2,CASSYGLGLAGDEQYF,TGTGCCAGCAGTTACGGCCTAGGACTAGCGGGAGACGAGCAGTACTTC
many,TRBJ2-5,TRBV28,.,CAFTTKGGGMHF,TGTGCCTTCACAACTAAGGGGGGCGGGATGCACTTC
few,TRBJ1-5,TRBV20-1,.,CSASGARVGQPQHF,TGCAGTGCTAGCGGCGCGCGGGTTGGGCAGCCCCAGCATTTT
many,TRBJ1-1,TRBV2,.,CASSDGGMIMNTEAFF,TGTGCCAGCAGTGACGGGGGAATGATCATGAACACTGAAGCTTTCTTT
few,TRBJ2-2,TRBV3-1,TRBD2,CATKIAGAAGELFF,TGTGCCACAAAAATAGCGGGAGCCGCCGGGGAGCTGTTTTTT
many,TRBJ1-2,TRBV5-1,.,CASSNSIGTEYGYTF,TGCGCCAGCAGCAATTCTATTGGCACGGAATATGGCTACACCTTC